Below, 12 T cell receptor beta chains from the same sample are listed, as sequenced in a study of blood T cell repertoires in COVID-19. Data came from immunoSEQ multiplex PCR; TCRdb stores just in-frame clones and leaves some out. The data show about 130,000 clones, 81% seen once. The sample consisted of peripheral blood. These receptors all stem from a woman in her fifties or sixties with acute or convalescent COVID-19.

For the CDR3, the DNA is TGTGCCTGGACAAGCGGGGGGAGCACAGATACGCAGTATTTT. It is translated as CAWTSGGSTDTQYF. The rearrangement uses TRBV30 and TRBJ2-3; 9 bases map to TRBD2. Germline V lookup: CDR1 GTSNPN, CDR2 SVGIG (reference sequence). CDR3 size: 14 residues. Unmatched junction bases numbered 2, after V lost 4 bases and J lost 0 bases.

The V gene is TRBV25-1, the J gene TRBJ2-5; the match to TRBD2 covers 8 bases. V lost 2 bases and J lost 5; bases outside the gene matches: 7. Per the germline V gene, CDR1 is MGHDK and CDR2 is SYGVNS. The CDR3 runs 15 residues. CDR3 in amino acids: CASSEGGTRGETQYF. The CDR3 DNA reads TGTGCCAGCAGTGAAGGAGGGACTAGAGGCGAGACCCAGTACTTC.

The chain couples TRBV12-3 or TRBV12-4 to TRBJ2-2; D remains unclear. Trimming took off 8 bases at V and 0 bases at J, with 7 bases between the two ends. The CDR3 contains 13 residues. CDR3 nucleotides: TGTGCCAGCCAGGAAACGAACACCGGGGAGCTGTTTTTT. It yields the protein CASQETNTGELFF.

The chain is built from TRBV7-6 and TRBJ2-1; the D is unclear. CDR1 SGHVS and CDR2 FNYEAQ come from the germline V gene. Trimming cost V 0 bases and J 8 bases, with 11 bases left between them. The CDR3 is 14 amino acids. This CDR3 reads CASSLAGENDEQFF. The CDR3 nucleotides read TGTGCCAGCAGCTTAGCGGGCGAGAATGATGAGCAGTTCTTC.

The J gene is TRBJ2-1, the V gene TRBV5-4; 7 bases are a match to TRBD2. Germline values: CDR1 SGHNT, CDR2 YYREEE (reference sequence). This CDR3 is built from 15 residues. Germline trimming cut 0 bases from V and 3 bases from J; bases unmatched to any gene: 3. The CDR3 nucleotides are TGTGCCAGCAGCTTGGAGGCTAGCGGCTACAATGAGCAGTTCTTC. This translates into CASSLEASGYNEQFF.

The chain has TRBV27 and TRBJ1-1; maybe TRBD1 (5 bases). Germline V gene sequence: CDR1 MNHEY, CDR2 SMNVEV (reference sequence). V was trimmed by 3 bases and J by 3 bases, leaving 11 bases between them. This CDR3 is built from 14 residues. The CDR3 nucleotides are TGTGCCAGCAGTTTCCTTGGGGCGGACACTGAAGCTTTCTTT. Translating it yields CASSFLGADTEAFF.

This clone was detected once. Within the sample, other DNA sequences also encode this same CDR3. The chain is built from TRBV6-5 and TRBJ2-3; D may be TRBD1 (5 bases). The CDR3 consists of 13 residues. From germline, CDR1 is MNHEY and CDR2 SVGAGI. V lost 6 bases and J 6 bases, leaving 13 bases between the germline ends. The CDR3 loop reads CASRGQARDTQYF. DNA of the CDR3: TGTGCCAGCAGGGGGCAGGCTCGGGATACGCAGTATTTT.

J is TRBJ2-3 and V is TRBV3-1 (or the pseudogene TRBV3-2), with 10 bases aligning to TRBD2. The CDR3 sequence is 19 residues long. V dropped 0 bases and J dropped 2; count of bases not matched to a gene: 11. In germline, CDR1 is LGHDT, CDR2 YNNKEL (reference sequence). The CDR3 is CASSQDGGLAGVSTDTQYF. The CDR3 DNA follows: TGTGCCAGCAGCCAAGATGGGGGGCTAGCGGGGGTCTCCACAGATACGCAGTATTTT.

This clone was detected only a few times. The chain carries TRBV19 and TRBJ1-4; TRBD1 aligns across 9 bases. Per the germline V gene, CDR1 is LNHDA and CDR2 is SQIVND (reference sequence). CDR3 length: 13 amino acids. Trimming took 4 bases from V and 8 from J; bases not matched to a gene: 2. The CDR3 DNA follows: TGTGCCAGTAGTAGGGGACAGGGAGAAAAACTGTTTTTT. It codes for CASSRGQGEKLFF.

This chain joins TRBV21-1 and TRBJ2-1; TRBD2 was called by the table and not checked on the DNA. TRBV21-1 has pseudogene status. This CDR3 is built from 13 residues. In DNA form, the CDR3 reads TGTGCCAGACTAGCGGGGGACTACAATGAGCAGTTCTTC. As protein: CARLAGDYNEQFF.

The CDR3 here is CASSGRSEAFF. The CDR3, as DNA: TGTGCCAGCAGTGGCAGGTCTGAAGCTTTCTTT. The chain has TRBV2 and TRBJ1-1; no clear D. V shed 4 bases and J shed 6 bases, with 6 bases lying between them. The germline gives CDR1 SNHLY, CDR2 FYNNEI. This CDR3 contains 11 residues.

In DNA form, the CDR3 reads TGCGCCAGCAGCTTGTTCGGGGAGAACACTGAAGCTTTCTTT. This gives the protein CASSLFGENTEAFF. The chain couples TRBV5-1 to TRBJ1-1; D gene unclear. Looked up from germline, CDR1 is SGHRS and CDR2 is YFSETQ. Trimming cost V 1 base and J 1 base, with 8 bases left between them. This CDR3 has 14 residues.